This passage covers 7 T cell receptor beta chains from one sample sequenced in a study of blood T cell repertoires in COVID-19. Sequenced by immunoSEQ multiplex PCR; TCRdb stores in-frame clones only, minus some. This sample has tens of thousands of clones, with approximately 82% found just once. Sequencing was done on a sample of peripheral blood. These receptor sequences come from a man aged 45-65 years with active COVID-19.

Points on this clone: Other DNA sequences of this sample code for an identical CDR3. CDR3 in amino acids: CASSLGLAGGNEQFF. For the CDR3, the DNA is TGCGCCAGCAGCCTGGGACTAGCGGGAGGGAATGAGCAGTTCTTC. V and J are TRBV5-1 and TRBJ2-1; 16 bases fit TRBD2. V shed 4 bases and J 7 bases; nucleotides not matched to a gene: 2. The CDR3 extends over 15 amino acids. Per the germline V gene, CDR1 is SGHRS and CDR2 is YFSETQ.

The V and J genes are TRBV5-5 and TRBJ1-1, with D possibly matching TRBD1 (6 bases). The CDR3 runs 15 residues. Trimming cost V 4 bases and J 2 bases, with 15 bases left between them. Per the germline V gene, CDR1 is SGHKS and CDR2 is YYEKEE (reference sequence). CDR3 in DNA: TGTGCCAGCAGCCCTATACAGGGTTCAAACACTGAAGCTTTCTTT. It translates to CASSPIQGSNTEAFF.

The chain carries TRBV18 and TRBJ2-2; the D gene is possibly TRBD2 (6 bases). The length of the CDR3 is 14 residues. V lost 4 bases and J lost 5, with 11 bases in between. Looked up from germline, CDR1 is KGHSH and CDR2 is LQKENI. In nucleotides, the CDR3 is TGTGCCAGCTCACGTACACGGGGGACCGGGGAGCTGTTTTTT. It encodes CASSRTRGTGELFF.

This chain links TRBV28 with TRBJ2-7; 12 nucleotides match TRBD2. Trimming removed 5 bases from V and 2 bases from J; junction bases left unmatched: 10. This CDR3 spans 17 amino acids. The germline gives CDR1 MDHEN, CDR2 SYDVKM. The CDR3 region is CASSPRSLAGGPYEQYF. CDR3 nucleotides: TGTGCCAGCAGTCCCCGGTCCCTAGCGGGAGGGCCCTACGAGCAGTACTTC.

The rearrangement uses TRBV5-5 and TRBJ2-3, with 13 bases that match TRBD2. V trimming: 4 bases; J trimming: 5 bases; junction bases outside the gene matches: 10. From germline, CDR1 is SGHKS and CDR2 YYEKEE (reference sequence). This CDR3 has 17 amino acids. CDR3 in DNA: TGTGCCAGCAGCCCGGCGGGTAGGACTAGCGGGAGAGATACGCAGTATTTT. Its protein is CASSPAGRTSGRDTQYF. Filled out from reference TRBV5-5 and TRBJ2-3, the complete variable domain reads DAGVTQSPTHLIKTRGQQVTLRCSPISGHKSVSWYQQVLGQGPQFIFQYYEKEERGRGNFPDRFSARQFPNYSSELNVNALLLGDSALYLCASSPAGRTSGRDTQYFGPGTRLTVL.

J is TRBJ1-4 and V is TRBV12-5; 10 bases match TRBD1. The CDR3 extends over 15 amino acids. V lost 6 bases, J lost 5 bases, and 6 bases stayed unmatched. CDR1 and CDR2 (germline): LGHNT, FRNRAP. CDR3 DNA sequence: TGTGCTAGTGGAGTTAGACAGGGGGCGAATGAAAAACTGTTTTTT. Its translation is CASGVRQGANEKLFF.

The rearrangement links TRBV7-9 to TRBJ2-7; D is possibly TRBD1 (5 bases). The V end was cut by 1 base, the J end by 0 bases, with 7 bases between. Germline V lookup: CDR1 SEHNR, CDR2 FQNEAQ (reference sequence). This CDR3 contains 14 residues. The CDR3 coding sequence is TGTGCCAGCAGCTTAGAGGGGTACTCCTACGAGCAGTACTTC. This translates into CASSLEGYSYEQYF.